This T cell receptor (beta chain) came from a study of PD-1 blockade in mismatch repair-deficient tumors. Every patient had mismatch repair deficiency by PCR or immunohistochemistry. Three pembrolizumab responders had their TCRs sequenced. Regarding this clone: The antigen remains undetermined.

Sequenced by immunoSEQ multiplex PCR; TCRdb stores in-frame clones only, minus some. The sample holds tens of thousands of clones; approximately 78% are singletons and the top ten take 2.5% to 4%. This CDR3 region has 15 residues. V lost 5 bases to trimming and J lost 1 base; unmatched junction nucleotides: 4. The germline CDR1 and CDR2 sequences are WNHNN and SYGVQD (reference sequence). Study conclusions and caveats: Tumor-resident clones, often undetectable pretreatment in blood, expanded then contracted after pembrolizumab.

The TCR sequence derives from an adult with mismatch repair-deficient cancer. The chain carries TRBV10-1 and TRBJ2-2, with TRBD2 identical over 7 bases. The specimen was peripheral blood, collected 4 weeks after starting pembrolizumab. The CDR3 loop reads CASSREVGNTGELFF. CDR3 coding DNA: TGCGCCAGCAGTCGGGAGGTGGGGAACACCGGGGAGCTGTTTTTT.